This TCR beta chain appears in the sequencing data of a study of cytomegalovirus exposure and HLA in healthy donors. Study results and caveats: Investigators reported 164 TCR beta chains as tied to cytomegalovirus. Most TCRs appeared rarely, but some public TCRs recurred in many donors. In a later analysis, HLA-associated beta chains showed higher expansion and lower generation probabilities than comparable chains.

With respect to this clone: Its antigen remains unidentified.

Trimming took 1 base from V and 16 from J, leaving 11 bases between them. From germline, CDR1 is WSHSY and CDR2 SAAADI. This CDR3 region has 11 residues. The PCR was carried out with 60 Vbeta primers and 13 Jbeta primers. Original processing notes: Later, an analysis found around 77 million unique TCR beta chains, and around 10 million of these were shared. Clones were sequenced by immunoSEQ multiplex PCR, and TCRdb holds only the in-frame ones, with some missing. The D gene and trimming were derived from the DNA, and the V and J assignments and clone size from that table. The table lists 140,000 to 150,000 clones, 65% to 75% of them singletons.

This chain joins TRBV10-2 and TRBJ1-5; no reliable D call. Sequencing was carried out using PBMCs. The receptor's source is a man in his fifties or sixties in good health and CMV-seronegative. The CDR3 is CASSEYSRTHF. The CDR3 region has the DNA TGCGCCAGCAGTGAGTACAGCAGAACTCATTTT.